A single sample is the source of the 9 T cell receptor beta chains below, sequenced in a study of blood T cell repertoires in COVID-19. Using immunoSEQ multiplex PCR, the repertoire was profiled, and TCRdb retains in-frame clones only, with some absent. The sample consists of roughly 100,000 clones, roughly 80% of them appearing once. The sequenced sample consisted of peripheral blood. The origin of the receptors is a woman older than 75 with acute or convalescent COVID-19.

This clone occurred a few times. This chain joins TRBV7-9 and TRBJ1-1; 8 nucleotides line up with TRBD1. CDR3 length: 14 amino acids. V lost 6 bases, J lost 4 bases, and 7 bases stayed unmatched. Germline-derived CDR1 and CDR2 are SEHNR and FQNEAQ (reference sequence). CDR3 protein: CASSYRGARTEAFF. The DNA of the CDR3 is TGTGCCAGCAGTTACAGGGGGGCGCGCACTGAAGCTTTCTTT.

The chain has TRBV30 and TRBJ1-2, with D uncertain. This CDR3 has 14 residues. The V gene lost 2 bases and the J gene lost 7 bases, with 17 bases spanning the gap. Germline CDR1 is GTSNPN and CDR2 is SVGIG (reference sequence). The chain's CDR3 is CAWSPYNGVGGYTF. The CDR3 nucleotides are TGTGCCTGGAGTCCGTACAACGGGGTAGGTGGCTACACCTTC. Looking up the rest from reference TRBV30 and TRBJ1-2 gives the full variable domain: SQTIHQWPATLVQPVGSPLSLECTVEGTSNPNLYWYRQAAGRGLQLLFYSVGIGQISSEVPQNLSASRPQDRQFILSSKKLLLSDSGFYLCAWSPYNGVGGYTFGSGTRLTVV.

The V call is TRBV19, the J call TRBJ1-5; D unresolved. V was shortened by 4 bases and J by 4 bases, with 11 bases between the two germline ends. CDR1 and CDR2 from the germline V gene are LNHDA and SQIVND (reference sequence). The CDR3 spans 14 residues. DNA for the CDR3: TGTGCCAGTAGTAAACAAAGACAAAATCAGCCCCAGCATTTT. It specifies CASSKQRQNQPQHF.

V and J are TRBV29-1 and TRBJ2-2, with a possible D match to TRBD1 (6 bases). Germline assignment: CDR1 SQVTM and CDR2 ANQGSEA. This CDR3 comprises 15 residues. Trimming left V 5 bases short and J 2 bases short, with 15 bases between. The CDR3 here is CSVRIPGHNTGELFF. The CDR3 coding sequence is TGCAGCGTTCGGATTCCGGGACATAACACCGGGGAGCTGTTTTTT.

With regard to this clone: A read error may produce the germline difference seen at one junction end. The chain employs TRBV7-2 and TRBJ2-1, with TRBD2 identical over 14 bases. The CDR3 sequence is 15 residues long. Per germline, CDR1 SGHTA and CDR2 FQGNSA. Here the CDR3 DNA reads TGTGCCAGCAGCTTCCAACTCGGGACTAGCGGGAGAGGGGTCTTC. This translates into CASSFQLGTSGRGVF.

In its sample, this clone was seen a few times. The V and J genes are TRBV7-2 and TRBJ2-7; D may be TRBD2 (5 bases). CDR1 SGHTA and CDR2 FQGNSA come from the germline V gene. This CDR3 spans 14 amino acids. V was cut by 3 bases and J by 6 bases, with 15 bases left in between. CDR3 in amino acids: CASSLRTVGGEQYF. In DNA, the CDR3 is TGTGCCAGCAGCTTGAGGACTGTCGGAGGCGAGCAGTACTTC.

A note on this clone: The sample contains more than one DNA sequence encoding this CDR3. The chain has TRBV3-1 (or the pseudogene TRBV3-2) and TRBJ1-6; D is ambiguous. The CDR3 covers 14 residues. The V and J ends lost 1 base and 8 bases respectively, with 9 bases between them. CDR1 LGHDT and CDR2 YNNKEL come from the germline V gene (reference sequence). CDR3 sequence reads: CASSQGRGYSPLHF. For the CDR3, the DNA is TGTGCCAGCAGCCAAGGACGAGGGTATTCACCCCTCCACTTT.

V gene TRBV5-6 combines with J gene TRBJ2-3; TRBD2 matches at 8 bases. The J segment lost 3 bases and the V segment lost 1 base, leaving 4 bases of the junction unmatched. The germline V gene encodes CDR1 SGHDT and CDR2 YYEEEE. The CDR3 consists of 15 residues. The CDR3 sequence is CASSLFSGDTDTQYF. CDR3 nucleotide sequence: TGTGCCAGCAGCTTGTTTAGCGGGGATACAGATACGCAGTATTTT.

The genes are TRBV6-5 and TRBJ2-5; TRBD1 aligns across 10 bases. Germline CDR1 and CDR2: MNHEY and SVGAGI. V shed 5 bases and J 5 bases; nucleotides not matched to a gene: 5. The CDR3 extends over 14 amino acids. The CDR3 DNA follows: TGTGCCAGCAGTATGGGACAGGGGCTGGAGACCCAGTACTTC. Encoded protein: CASSMGQGLETQYF.